The 10 T cell receptor beta chains in this list originate from one sample, sequenced in a study of radiotherapy plus CTLA-4 blockade in lung cancer. The method was immunoSEQ multiplex PCR; TCRdb's version includes in-frame clones alone and lacks a portion of them. The sample comprises approximately 94,000 clones, approximately 80% of which are singletons, and under 30% rests with the top ten. Sequences were derived from peripheral blood, sampled from a patient treated with radiotherapy plus ipilimumab. The receptor set was obtained from a human donor with non-small cell lung cancer that progressed on radiotherapy plus ipilimumab.

The J gene is TRBJ2-3, the V gene TRBV7-2, with TRBD2 as a possible D gene (6 bases). V lost 0 bases, J lost 3 bases, and 7 bases lay in between. The CDR3 totals 14 residues. The germline V gene has CDR1 SGHTA and CDR2 FQGNSA. The DNA for the CDR3 is TGTGCCAGCAGCTTAGCGGGACTGACAGATACGCAGTATTTT. The encoded protein is CASSLAGLTDTQYF.

The V call is TRBV4-2, the J call TRBJ2-7, with 7 bases fitting TRBD1. J lost 2 bases, V lost 1 base, and 8 bases had no gene match. This CDR3 is built from 16 residues. The germline V gene encodes CDR1 LGHNA and CDR2 YNFKEQ. CDR3 region: CASSQVSGTVTYEQYF. Here the CDR3 DNA reads TGTGCCAGCAGCCAAGTATCCGGGACAGTAACCTACGAGCAGTACTTC.

The chain uses TRBV29-1 and TRBJ2-5; 10 bases map to TRBD1. V was clipped by 3 bases and J by 4 bases; unmatched bases: 8. In germline, CDR1 is SQVTM, CDR2 ANQGSEA. The CDR3 has 15 residues. The CDR3 spells CSVDVGTGVSETQYF. For the CDR3, the DNA is TGCAGCGTTGACGTTGGGACAGGGGTTTCAGAGACCCAGTACTTC.

V gene TRBV11-1 combines with J gene TRBJ2-1; no reliable D call. Between the trimmed V and J ends, which lost 2 bases and 6 bases, there was a span of 5 bases. This CDR3 contains 12 residues. Germline CDR1 SGHAT, CDR2 FQDESV (reference sequence). Written as DNA, the CDR3 is TGTGCCAGCAGCTTAAGCATCAATGAGCAGTTCTTC. Protein sequence: CASSLSINEQFF.

The V gene is TRBV28, the J gene TRBJ2-7; no clear D. CDR1 and CDR2 from the germline V gene are MDHEN and SYDVKM. The V end lost 2 bases, the J end lost 2 bases, and 7 bases lay between the germline ends. CDR3 size: 13 residues. CDR3 nucleotide sequence: TGTGCCAGCAGTTTACTATCCACCTACGAGCAGTACTTC. It encodes CASSLLSTYEQYF.

This clone was seen a handful of times. The chain is built from TRBV19 and TRBJ1-4, with TRBD1 identical over 7 bases. The J segment lost 10 bases and the V segment lost 1 base, leaving 9 bases of the junction unmatched. CDR1 LNHDA and CDR2 SQIVND come from the germline V gene (reference sequence). The CDR3 is made up of 15 amino acids. CDR3: CASSIVGDSARKLFF. CDR3 nucleotides: TGTGCCAGTAGTATAGTAGGGGACAGCGCCAGAAAACTGTTTTTT.

This clone has a handful of counts. This chain connects TRBV19 to TRBJ1-5, with D possibly being TRBD1 (6 bases). Trimming stripped 3 bases from V and 6 bases from J, with 15 bases between. Germline V CDR1 and CDR2: LNHDA, SQIVND (reference sequence). The CDR3 runs 15 residues. The CDR3 protein is CASSIFGGAGQPQHF. The CDR3 DNA reads as TGTGCCAGTAGTATTTTTGGGGGCGCCGGTCAGCCCCAGCATTTT.

This clone was detected only once. The J gene is TRBJ1-5, the V gene TRBV2; D call uncertain. The length of the CDR3 is 14 residues. Germline loops: CDR1 SNHLY, CDR2 FYNNEI. Trimming took off 2 bases at V and 6 bases at J, with 11 bases between the two ends. The CDR3 DNA reads as TGTGCCAGCAGTGAATCATATCCGGGTCAGCCCCAGCATTTT. This encodes CASSESYPGQPQHF.

This chain joins TRBV5-1 and TRBJ2-1, with D perhaps being TRBD1 or TRBD2 (5 bases each). Germline V gives CDR1 SGHRS, CDR2 YFSETQ. Trimming removed 0 bases at V and 9 bases at J, with 16 bases between. This CDR3 has 15 amino acids. For the CDR3, the DNA is TGCGCCAGCAGCTTGGAGAGCCCATTGGGGGTTGAGCAGTTCTTC. Protein: CASSLESPLGVEQFF. The full variable domain, its missing parts supplied by reference TRBV5-1 and TRBJ2-1, is KAGVTQTPRYLIKTRGQQVTLSCSPISGHRSVSWYQQTPGQGLQFLFEYFSETQRNKGNFPGRFSGRQFSNSRSEMNVSTLELGDSALYLCASSLESPLGVEQFFGPGTRLTVL.

V usage is TRBV6-1 and J usage is TRBJ1-2; no clear D. There are 15 residues in the CDR3. Germline V gene data show CDR1 as MNHNS and CDR2 as SASEGT. Trimming took off 5 bases at V and 0 bases at J, with 13 bases between the two ends. The chain's CDR3 is CASSPLQLANYGYTF. The CDR3 region has the DNA TGTGCCAGCAGTCCTTTACAGCTAGCTAACTATGGCTACACCTTC.